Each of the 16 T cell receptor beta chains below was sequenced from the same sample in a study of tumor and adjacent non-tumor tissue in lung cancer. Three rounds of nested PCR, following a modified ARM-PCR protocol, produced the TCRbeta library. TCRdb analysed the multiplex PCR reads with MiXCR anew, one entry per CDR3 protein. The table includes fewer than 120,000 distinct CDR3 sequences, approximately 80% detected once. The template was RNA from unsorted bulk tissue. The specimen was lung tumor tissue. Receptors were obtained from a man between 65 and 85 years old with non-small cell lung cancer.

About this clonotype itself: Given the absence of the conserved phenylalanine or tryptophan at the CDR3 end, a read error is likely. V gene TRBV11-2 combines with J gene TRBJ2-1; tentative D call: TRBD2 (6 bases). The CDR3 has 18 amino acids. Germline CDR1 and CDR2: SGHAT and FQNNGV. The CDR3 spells CAGSSHVRDWASFNEQFL. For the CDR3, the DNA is TGTGCCGGCAGCTCACATGTGCGGGACTGGGCCTCCTTCAATGAGCAGTTCTTA.

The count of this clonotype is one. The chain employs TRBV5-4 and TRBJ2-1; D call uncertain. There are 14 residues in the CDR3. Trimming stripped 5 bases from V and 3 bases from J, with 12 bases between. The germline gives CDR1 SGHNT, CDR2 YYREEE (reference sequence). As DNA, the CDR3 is TGTGCCAGCAGTTTATTGGGCTGCTACAATGAGCAGTTCTTC. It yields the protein CASSLLGCYNEQFF. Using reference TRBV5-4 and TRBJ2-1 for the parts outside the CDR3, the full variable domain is ETGVTQSPTHLIKTRGQQVTLRCSSQSGHNTVSWYQQALGQGPQFIFQYYREEENGRGNFPPRFSGLQFPNYSSELNVNALELDDSALYLCASSLLGCYNEQFFGPGTRLTVL.

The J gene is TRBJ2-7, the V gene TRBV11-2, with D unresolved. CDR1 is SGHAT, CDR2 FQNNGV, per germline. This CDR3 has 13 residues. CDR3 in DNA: TGTACCAGCAGCTTAGCAGTAGCTCTCGAACAGTACGTC. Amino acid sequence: CTSSLAVALEQYV.

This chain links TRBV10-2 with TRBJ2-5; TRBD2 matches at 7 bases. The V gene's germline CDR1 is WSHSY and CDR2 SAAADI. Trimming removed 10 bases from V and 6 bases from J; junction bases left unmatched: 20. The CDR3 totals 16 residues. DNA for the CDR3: TGCGCCACCCAGGGATGTGCAACGGGGGGTGGGAAGACCCAGTACTTC. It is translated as CATQGCATGGGKTQYF.

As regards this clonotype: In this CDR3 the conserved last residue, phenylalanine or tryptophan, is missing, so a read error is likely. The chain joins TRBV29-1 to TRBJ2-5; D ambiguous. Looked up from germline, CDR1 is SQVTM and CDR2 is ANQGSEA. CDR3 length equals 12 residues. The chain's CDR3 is CNVESVAETQYL. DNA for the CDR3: TGCAACGTTGAGTCCGTGGCGGAGACCCAGTACCTC.

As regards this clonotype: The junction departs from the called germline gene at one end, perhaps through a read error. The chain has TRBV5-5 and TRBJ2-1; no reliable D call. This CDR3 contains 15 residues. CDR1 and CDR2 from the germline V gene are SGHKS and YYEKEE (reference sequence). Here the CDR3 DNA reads TGTGTCAGCAGCTTGACATTTAGCTCCTACGATGAGCAGTTCTTC. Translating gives CVSSLTFSSYDEQFF.

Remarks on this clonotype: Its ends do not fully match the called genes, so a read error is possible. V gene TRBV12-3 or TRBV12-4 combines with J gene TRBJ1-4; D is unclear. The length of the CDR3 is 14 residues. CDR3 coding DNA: TGTGTCAGCAGTTTATTTGGGGTTCATGAAAAACTACTTTTT. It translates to CVSSLFGVHEKLLF.

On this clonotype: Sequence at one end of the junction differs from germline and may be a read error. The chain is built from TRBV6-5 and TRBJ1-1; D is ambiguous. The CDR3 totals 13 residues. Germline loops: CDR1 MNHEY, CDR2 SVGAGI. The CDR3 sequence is CASRYEAITEVFF. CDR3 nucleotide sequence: TGTGCGAGCAGATACGAGGCGATCACTGAAGTTTTCTTT.

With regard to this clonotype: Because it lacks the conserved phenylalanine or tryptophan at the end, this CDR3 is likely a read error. The CDR3 DNA reads TGTGCCAGCAGCCGAGGACAGGGTCTCTACGATCAGTACTCC. It translates to CASSRGQGLYDQYS. The chain uses TRBV4-2 and TRBJ2-7; 8 bases align to TRBD1. Per the germline V gene, CDR1 is LGHNA and CDR2 is YNFKEQ. This CDR3 spans 14 amino acids.

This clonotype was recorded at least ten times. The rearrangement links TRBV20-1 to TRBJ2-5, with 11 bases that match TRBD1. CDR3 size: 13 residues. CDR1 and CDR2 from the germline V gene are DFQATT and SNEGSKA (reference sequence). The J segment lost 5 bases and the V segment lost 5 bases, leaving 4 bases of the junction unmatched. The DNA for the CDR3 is TGCAGTGCTGGACAGGGGGCCGGGGAGACCCAGTACTTC. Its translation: CSAGQGAGETQYF.

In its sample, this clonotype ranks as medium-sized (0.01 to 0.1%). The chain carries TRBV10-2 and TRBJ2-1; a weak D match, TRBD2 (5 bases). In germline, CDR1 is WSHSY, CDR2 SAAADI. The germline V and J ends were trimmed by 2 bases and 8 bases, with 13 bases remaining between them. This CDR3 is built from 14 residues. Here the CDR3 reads CASSEPPLVHEQFF. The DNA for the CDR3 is TGCGCCAGCAGTGAGCCTCCACTAGTACATGAGCAGTTCTTC.

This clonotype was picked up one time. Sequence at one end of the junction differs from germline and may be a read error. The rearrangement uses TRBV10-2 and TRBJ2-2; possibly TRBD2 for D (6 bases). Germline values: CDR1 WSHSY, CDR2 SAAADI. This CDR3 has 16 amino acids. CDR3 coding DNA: TGCGCCGGCAGACCAGACGGGGGAGGTAACACCGGGGAGCTGTTTTTT. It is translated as CAGRPDGGGNTGELFF.

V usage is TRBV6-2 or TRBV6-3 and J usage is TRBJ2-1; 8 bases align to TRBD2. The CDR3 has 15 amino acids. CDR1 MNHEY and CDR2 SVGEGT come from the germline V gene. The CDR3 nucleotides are TGTACCAACAGACCGGGACTAGGCAATACCAATGAGCAGTTCTTC. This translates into CTNRPGLGNTNEQFF.

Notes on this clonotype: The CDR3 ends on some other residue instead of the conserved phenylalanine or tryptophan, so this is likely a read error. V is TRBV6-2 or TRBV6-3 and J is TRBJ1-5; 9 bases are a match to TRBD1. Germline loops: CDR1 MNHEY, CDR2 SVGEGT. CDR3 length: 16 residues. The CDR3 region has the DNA TGTGCCAGCAGGGGGACAGGGATATTGTGCAATCAGCCTCAGCATCTT. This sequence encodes CASRGTGILCNQPQHL.

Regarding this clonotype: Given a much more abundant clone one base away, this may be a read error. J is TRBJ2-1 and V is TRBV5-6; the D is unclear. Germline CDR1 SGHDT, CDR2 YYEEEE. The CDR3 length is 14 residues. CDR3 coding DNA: TGTGCCAGCAGCTTTTTGACAATGGGCAATGAGCACTTCTTC. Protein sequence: CASSFLTMGNEHFF.

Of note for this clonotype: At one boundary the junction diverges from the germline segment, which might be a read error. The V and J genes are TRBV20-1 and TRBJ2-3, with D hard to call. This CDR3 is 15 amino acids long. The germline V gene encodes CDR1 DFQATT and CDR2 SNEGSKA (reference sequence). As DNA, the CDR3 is TGCAGTGCTAGAGATCTCGAGCGAGGCACAGATACGCGGTATTTT. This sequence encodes CSARDLERGTDTRYF.